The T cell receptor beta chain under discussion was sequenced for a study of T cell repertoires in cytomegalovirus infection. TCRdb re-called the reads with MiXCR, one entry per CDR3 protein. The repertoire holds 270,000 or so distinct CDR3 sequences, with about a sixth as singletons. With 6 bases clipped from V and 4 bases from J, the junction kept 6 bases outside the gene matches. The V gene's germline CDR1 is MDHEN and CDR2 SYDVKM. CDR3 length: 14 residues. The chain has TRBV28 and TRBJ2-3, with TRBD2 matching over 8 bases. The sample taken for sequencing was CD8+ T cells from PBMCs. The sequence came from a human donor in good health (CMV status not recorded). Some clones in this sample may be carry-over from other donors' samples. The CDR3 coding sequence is TGTGCCAGCAGAGAGCGGGGGAGGGCAGATACGCAGTATTTT. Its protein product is CASRERGRADTQYF.